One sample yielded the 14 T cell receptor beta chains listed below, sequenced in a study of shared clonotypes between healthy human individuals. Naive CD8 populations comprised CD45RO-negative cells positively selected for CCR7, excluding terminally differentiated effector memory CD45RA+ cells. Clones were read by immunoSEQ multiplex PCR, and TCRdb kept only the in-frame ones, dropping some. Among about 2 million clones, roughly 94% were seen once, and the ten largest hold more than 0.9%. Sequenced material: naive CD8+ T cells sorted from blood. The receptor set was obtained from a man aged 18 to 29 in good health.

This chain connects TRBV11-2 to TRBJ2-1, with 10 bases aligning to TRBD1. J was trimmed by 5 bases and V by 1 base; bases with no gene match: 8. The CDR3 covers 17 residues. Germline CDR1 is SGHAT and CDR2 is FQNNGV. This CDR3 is CASSLGPGTGAHNEQFF. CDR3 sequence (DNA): TGTGCCAGCAGCTTAGGACCCGGGACAGGGGCCCACAATGAGCAGTTCTTC.

The DNA for the CDR3 is TGCGCCAGCAGCCAAGTATCGGAATGGAGCGAAAGCACAGATACGCAGTATTTT. Protein sequence: CASSQVSEWSESTDTQYF. This chain connects TRBV4-1 to TRBJ2-3, with unresolved D. V was cut by 1 base and J by 0 bases, with 17 bases left in between. The CDR3 runs to 18 residues. Germline loops: CDR1 MGHRA, CDR2 YSYEKL.

The CDR3 spells CASSASTGTANTGELFF. CDR3 coding DNA: TGTGCCAGCAGTGCATCCACCGGGACGGCGAACACCGGGGAGCTGTTTTTT. The rearrangement joins TRBV6-1 to TRBJ2-2, with D perhaps being TRBD1 or TRBD2 (5 bases each). The CDR3 length is 17 residues. Trimming shortened V by 4 bases and J by 0 bases, and 15 bases separated the two germline ends. Germline V gene sequence: CDR1 MNHNS, CDR2 SASEGT.

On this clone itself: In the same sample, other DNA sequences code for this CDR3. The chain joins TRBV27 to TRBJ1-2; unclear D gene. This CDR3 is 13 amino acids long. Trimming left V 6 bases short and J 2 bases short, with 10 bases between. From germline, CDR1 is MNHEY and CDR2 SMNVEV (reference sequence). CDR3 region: CASSPGGNYGYTF. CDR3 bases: TGTGCCAGCAGCCCCGGTGGGAACTATGGCTACACCTTC.

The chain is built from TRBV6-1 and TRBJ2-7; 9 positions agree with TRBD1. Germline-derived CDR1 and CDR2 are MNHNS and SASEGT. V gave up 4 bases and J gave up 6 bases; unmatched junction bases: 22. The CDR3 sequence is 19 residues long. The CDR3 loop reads CASSADRDREFFLSFEQYF. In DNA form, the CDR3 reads TGTGCCAGCAGTGCAGACCGGGACAGGGAATTTTTCTTATCGTTCGAGCAGTACTTC.

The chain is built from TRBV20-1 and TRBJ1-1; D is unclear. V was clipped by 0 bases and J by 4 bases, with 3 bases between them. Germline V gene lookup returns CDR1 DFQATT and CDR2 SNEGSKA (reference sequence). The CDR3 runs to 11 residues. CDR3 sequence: CSARETTEAFF. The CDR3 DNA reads TGCAGTGCTAGAGAAACCACTGAAGCTTTCTTT.

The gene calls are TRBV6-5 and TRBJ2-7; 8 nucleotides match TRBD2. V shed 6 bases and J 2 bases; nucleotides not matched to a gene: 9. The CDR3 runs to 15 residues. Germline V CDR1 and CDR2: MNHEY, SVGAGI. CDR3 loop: CASRLSSGLAYEQYF. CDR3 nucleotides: TGTGCCAGCAGGTTATCTAGCGGGCTCGCCTACGAGCAGTACTTC.

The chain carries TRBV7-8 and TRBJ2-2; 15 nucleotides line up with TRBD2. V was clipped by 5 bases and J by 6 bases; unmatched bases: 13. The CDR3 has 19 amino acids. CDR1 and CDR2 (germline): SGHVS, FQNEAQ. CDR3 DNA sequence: TGTGCCAGCAGCGCAGGACTAGCGGGAGGGCCGGTATCTCCCGGGGAGCTGTTTTTT. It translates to CASSAGLAGGPVSPGELFF.

CDR3 nucleotide sequence: TGTGCCAGCAGTGGGGTAGTCGGTGTCGGGGGGCCTTGGGAAAAACTGTTTTTT. Translating gives CASSGVVGVGGPWEKLFF. The chain links TRBV28 to TRBJ1-4, with a weak D call TRBD1 (6 bases). This CDR3 comprises 18 residues. Trimming removed 5 bases from V and 8 bases from J, with 27 bases in between. From germline, CDR1 is MDHEN and CDR2 SYDVKM.

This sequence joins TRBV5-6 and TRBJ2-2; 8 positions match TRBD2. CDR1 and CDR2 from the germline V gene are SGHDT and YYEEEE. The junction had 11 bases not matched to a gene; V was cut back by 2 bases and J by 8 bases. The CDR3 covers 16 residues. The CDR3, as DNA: TGTGCCAGCAGCTTCTTGAGCGGGGGCCTTATAGGGGAGCTGTTTTTT. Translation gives CASSFLSGGLIGELFF.

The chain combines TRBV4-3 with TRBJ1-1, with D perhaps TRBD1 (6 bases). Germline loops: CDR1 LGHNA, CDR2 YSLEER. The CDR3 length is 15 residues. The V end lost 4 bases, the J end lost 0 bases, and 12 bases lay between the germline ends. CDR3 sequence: CASSPGGRLNTEAFF. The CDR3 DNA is TGCGCCAGCAGCCCGGGGGGCAGACTGAACACTGAAGCTTTCTTT.

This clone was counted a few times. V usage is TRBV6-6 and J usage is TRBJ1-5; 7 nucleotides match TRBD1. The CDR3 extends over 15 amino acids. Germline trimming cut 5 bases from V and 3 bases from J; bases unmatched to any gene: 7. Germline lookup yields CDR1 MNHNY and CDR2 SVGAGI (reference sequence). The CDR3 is CASSTLDRINQPQHF. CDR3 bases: TGTGCCAGCAGTACTTTGGACAGGATCAATCAGCCCCAGCATTTT.

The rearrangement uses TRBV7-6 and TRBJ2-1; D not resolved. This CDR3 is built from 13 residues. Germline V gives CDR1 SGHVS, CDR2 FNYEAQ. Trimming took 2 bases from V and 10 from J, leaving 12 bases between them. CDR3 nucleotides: TGTGCCAGCAGCTTAACTCAGGCGCGGGAGCAGTTCTTC. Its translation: CASSLTQAREQFF.

CDR3 protein: CASSRTGLGGETQYF. CDR3 coding DNA: TGTGCCAGCAGTCGGACAGGGCTCGGTGGAGAGACCCAGTACTTC. The chain is built from TRBV6-5 and TRBJ2-5; 8 nucleotides line up with TRBD1. The CDR3 consists of 15 residues. V shed 5 bases, J shed 4 bases, and the junction held 9 bases outside the gene matches. CDR1 MNHEY and CDR2 SVGAGI come from the germline V gene.